A selection of T cell receptor beta chains follows, all from one sample in a study of CD8 T cells in Susac syndrome. TCRdb independently ran MiXCR on the immunoSEQ multiplex PCR reads; one entry per CDR3 protein. The table shows 240,000 or so distinct CDR3 sequences, with less than 96% occurring only once. Sequencing was performed on CD4+ T cells from PBMCs. The receptors were sampled from a human donor with Susac syndrome. Both conserved end residues are part of each CDR3.

v_gene	j_gene	CDR3aa
TRBV9	TRBJ2-7	CASSVLEGEQYF
TRBV28	TRBJ1-5	CASSQGTATNQPQHF
TRBV9	TRBJ1-1	CASSTKPRDTEAFF
TRBV7-2	TRBJ2-1	CASSLFLAGQNEQFF
TRBV29-1	TRBJ2-1	CSVEGLAGVNEQFF
TRBV9	TRBJ2-7	CASSPSLAPAGEQYF
TRBV11-3	TRBJ2-1	CASSSGQANEQFF
TRBV29-1	TRBJ2-7	CSVDSRYEQYF
TRBV2	TRBJ1-2	CASRKDEPRGYGYTF
TRBV27	TRBJ1-4	CASRSVATNEKLFF
TRBV7-9	TRBJ1-4	CASGVLNNEKLFF
TRBV27	TRBJ2-5	CASSSTGTGSLYQETQYF
TRBV4-1	TRBJ1-5	CASSQGQGGSNQPQHF
TRBV11-2	TRBJ2-7	CASSLSLAGSYEQYF